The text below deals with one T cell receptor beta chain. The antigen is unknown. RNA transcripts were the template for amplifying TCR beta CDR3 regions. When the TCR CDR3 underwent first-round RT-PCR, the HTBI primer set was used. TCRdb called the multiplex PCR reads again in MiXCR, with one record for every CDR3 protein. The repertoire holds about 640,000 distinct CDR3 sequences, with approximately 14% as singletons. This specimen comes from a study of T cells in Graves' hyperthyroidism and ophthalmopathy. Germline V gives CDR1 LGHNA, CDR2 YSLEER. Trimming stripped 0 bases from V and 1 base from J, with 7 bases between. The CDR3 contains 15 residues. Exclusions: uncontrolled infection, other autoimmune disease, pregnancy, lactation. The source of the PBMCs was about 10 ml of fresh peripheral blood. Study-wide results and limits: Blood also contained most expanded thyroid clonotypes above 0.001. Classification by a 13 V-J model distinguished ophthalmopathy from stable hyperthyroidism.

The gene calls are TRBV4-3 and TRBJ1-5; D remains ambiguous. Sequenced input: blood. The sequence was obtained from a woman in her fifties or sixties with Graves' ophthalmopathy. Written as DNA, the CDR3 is TGCGCCAGCAGCCAAGAGAGCAGGAGCAATCAGCCCCAGCATTTT. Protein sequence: CASSQESRSNQPQHF.